This T cell receptor (beta chain) was found in a study of siplizumab effects on memory and regulatory T cells. General observations from the study: Naive T cells seemed more diverse than memory cells and seemed major alloresponse contributors. Proliferating siplizumab-culture Tregs lacked confirmation of suppressive function.

Sequenced by immunoSEQ multiplex PCR; TCRdb stores in-frame clones only, minus some. The sample consists of around 100,000 clones, 94% of them appearing once. As regards this clone: The target antigen is unknown.

This CDR3 has 18 residues. The germline V gene has CDR1 MGHRA and CDR2 YSYEKL. V lost 2 bases to trimming and J lost 4 bases; unmatched junction nucleotides: 9. V gene TRBV4-1 combines with J gene TRBJ2-5, with 14 bases that match TRBD2. The sequence was obtained from a human donor in good health. Material for sequencing was non-Treg CD4+ T cells sorted from blood. For the CDR3, the DNA is TGCGCCAGCAGCCAATCACCGGGACTAGCGGGAGAACGAGAGACCCAGTACTTC. Amino acid sequence: CASSQSPGLAGERETQYF.